This T cell receptor beta chain was sequenced during a study of blood T cell repertoires in COVID-19. Study details: PBMCs, B-cell-depleted T cells, or T cells were the source of the cDNA or gDNA that made up the material.

Assay: immunoSEQ multiplex PCR; the TCRdb copy retains only in-frame clones and omits some. This repertoire shows 64,000 or so clones, roughly four fifths found once; its top ten account for more than 7.5%. Per germline, CDR1 MGHRA and CDR2 YSYEKL. V lost 6 bases and J lost 5; bases outside the gene matches: 7. This CDR3 contains 16 residues. The source is a human donor in a cohort sampled during active COVID-19. Material: peripheral blood. The chain combines TRBV4-1 with TRBJ2-1, with 13 bases fitting TRBD2. The CDR3, as DNA: TGCGCCAGCAGACCGTCCGGGACTAGCGGGAACAATGAGCAGTTCTTC. Translated: CASRPSGTSGNNEQFF.